This entry lists 30 T cell receptor beta chains sequenced from one sample in a study of T cell changes during pregnancy in multiple sclerosis (dated by TCRdb to about 2019). The library was generated by the immunoSEQ multiplex PCR assay. Imported from immuneACCESS, the table was reduced by TCRdb to in-frame sequences with V and J called. These copies leave out some clones; in studies compared against another copy, an unresolved V gene accounts for under half, and the cause of the remainder is not known. This sample lists 72,000 or so clones; 93% were detected once. The ten biggest clones cover more than 2.5% of the sample. The sequences come from peripheral blood, collected in the second trimester of pregnancy. These receptors were obtained from a female donor with multiple sclerosis, enrolled in a pregnancy study.

CDR3 protein: CASSMGQGAAGELFF. DNA for the CDR3: TGTGCCAGTAGTATGGGACAGGGGGCCGCCGGGGAGCTGTTTTTT. The rearrangement links TRBV19 to TRBJ2-2; 12 positions agree with TRBD1. After removal of 3 bases from V and 6 bases from J, the junction contained 2 bases not matched to a gene. The CDR3 runs to 15 residues. The germline CDR1 and CDR2 sequences are LNHDA and SQIVND (reference sequence).

The sample holds one count of this clone. The chain has TRBV5-6 and TRBJ2-2; the D gene is possibly TRBD1 (6 bases). Germline V lookup: CDR1 SGHDT, CDR2 YYEEEE. The CDR3 spans 16 residues. The germline V and J ends were trimmed by 0 bases and 5 bases, with 14 bases remaining between them. CDR3 coding DNA: TGTGCCAGCAGCTTGGGGGGTACAGGGTTGACCGGGGAGCTGTTTTTT. This encodes CASSLGGTGLTGELFF.

V gene TRBV30 combines with J gene TRBJ2-1; weak D call: TRBD2 (6 bases). The V and J ends lost 5 bases and 3 bases respectively, with 14 bases between them. The CDR3 contains 14 residues. CDR1 is GTSNPN and CDR2 is SVGIG in the germline V gene (reference sequence). Here the CDR3 DNA reads TGTGCCTGGGAAAATAGCGGATACTACAATGAGCAGTTCTTC. Translating gives CAWENSGYYNEQFF.

The chain combines TRBV5-6 with TRBJ2-2; 10 bases align to TRBD1. The CDR3 is made up of 16 amino acids. V dropped 5 bases and J dropped 5; count of bases not matched to a gene: 9. Germline V lookup: CDR1 SGHDT, CDR2 YYEEEE. The CDR3 loop reads CASRQDRGLDTGELFF. Written as DNA, the CDR3 is TGTGCCAGCAGGCAGGACAGGGGGTTGGATACCGGGGAGCTGTTTTTT.

This chain joins TRBV2 and TRBJ1-1; TRBD1 is a possible D gene (5 bases). Looked up from germline, CDR1 is SNHLY and CDR2 is FYNNEI. This CDR3 region has 13 residues. V dropped 7 bases and J dropped 7 bases, with 16 bases sitting between them. As DNA, the CDR3 is TGTGCCAGCACCCGAAGGGGCAGCATTGAAGCTTTCTTT. Protein product: CASTRRGSIEAFF.

This clone is a singleton in its sample. The gene calls are TRBV7-8 and TRBJ1-2, with D unresolved. V was cut by 5 bases and J by 2 bases, with 9 bases left in between. This CDR3 spans 13 amino acids. Per germline, CDR1 SGHVS and CDR2 FQNEAQ. This CDR3 reads CASSHRGNYGYTF. Here the CDR3 DNA reads TGTGCCAGCAGCCATCGTGGCAACTATGGCTACACCTTC.

The V call is TRBV5-6, the J call TRBJ2-1, with 7 positions matching TRBD2. The length of the CDR3 is 15 residues. Germline V gene sequence: CDR1 SGHDT, CDR2 YYEEEE. Trimming at V came to 4 bases and at J to 3 bases, leaving 7 bases not matched to a gene. CDR3 DNA: TGTGCCAGCAGCCGCGGGACTAACTTCTACAATGAGCAGTTCTTC. This encodes CASSRGTNFYNEQFF. Together with reference TRBV5-6 and TRBJ2-1, the CDR3 gives the full variable domain: DAGVTQSPTHLIKTRGQQVTLRCSPKSGHDTVSWYQQALGQGPQFIFQYYEEEERQRGNFPDRFSGHQFPNYSSELNVNALLLGDSALYLCASSRGTNFYNEQFFGPGTRLTVL.

The rearrangement links TRBV9 to TRBJ1-6; D is perhaps TRBD1 (6 bases). The CDR3 length is 14 residues. Germline assignment: CDR1 SGDLS and CDR2 YYNGEE. V was cut by 2 bases and J by 8 bases, with 11 bases left in between. In DNA form, the CDR3 reads TGTGCCAGCAGCGTGGGGGCGGGGGATTCACCCCTCCACTTT. It codes for CASSVGAGDSPLHF.

This clone was picked up a small number of times. This chain joins TRBV4-1 and TRBJ1-1; D not resolved. CDR1 and CDR2 (germline): MGHRA, YSYEKL. Trimming took off 0 bases at V and 2 bases at J, with 13 bases between the two ends. This CDR3 is built from 16 residues. The DNA of the CDR3 is TGCGCCAGCAGCCAAGATTTTTTGGAGGGAAACACTGAAGCTTTCTTT. It is translated as CASSQDFLEGNTEAFF.

The chain combines TRBV7-2 with TRBJ2-3, with 10 bases lining up with TRBD2. The CDR3 runs to 19 residues. V lost 0 bases and J lost 0; bases outside the gene matches: 9. Germline V gene sequence: CDR1 SGHTA, CDR2 FQGNSA. CDR3 residues: CASSLAASLAGVSTDTQYF. In DNA form, the CDR3 reads TGTGCCAGCAGCTTAGCCGCCAGTCTAGCGGGGGTAAGCACAGATACGCAGTATTTT.

The rearrangement joins TRBV19 to TRBJ2-1; 9 bases agree with TRBD1. The CDR3 sequence is 19 residues long. J gave up 2 bases and V 3 bases, and 14 bases lay outside the gene matches. Germline-derived CDR1 and CDR2 are LNHDA and SQIVND (reference sequence). CDR3 in amino acids: CASSMSHGPGTGTYNEQFF. In nucleotides, the CDR3 is TGTGCCAGTAGTATGAGCCACGGGCCCGGGACAGGGACCTACAATGAGCAGTTCTTC.

This chain's CDR3 is CASMGTASTNEKLFF. Here the CDR3 DNA reads TGTGCCAGCATGGGCACAGCTTCAACTAATGAAAAACTGTTTTTT. The chain is built from TRBV2 and TRBJ1-4; D is undetermined. The CDR3 has 15 amino acids. Germline assignment: CDR1 SNHLY and CDR2 FYNNEI. V gave up 7 bases and J gave up 0 bases, with 12 bases separating them.

CDR3 nucleotide sequence: TGTGCCAGCCACCAACAGGGGAGTCATGGCTACACCTTC. Translating it yields CASHQQGSHGYTF. The rearrangement joins TRBV27 to TRBJ1-2; TRBD1 matches at 7 bases. The V segment lost 8 bases and the J segment 6 bases; nucleotides outside the gene matches: 9. Germline loops: CDR1 MNHEY, CDR2 SMNVEV (reference sequence). There are 13 residues in the CDR3.

CDR3 loop: CASSYWAGANYEQYF. DNA for the CDR3: TGTGCCAGCAGTTACTGGGCAGGGGCAAACTACGAGCAGTACTTC. This sequence joins TRBV6-5 and TRBJ2-7; D might be TRBD1 (6 bases). This CDR3 has 15 amino acids. Trimming shortened V by 1 base and J by 3 bases, and 13 bases separated the two germline ends. Germline values: CDR1 MNHEY, CDR2 SVGAGI.

V and J are TRBV19 and TRBJ1-2, with D unresolved. The CDR3 sequence is 14 residues long. Per germline, CDR1 LNHDA and CDR2 SQIVND (reference sequence). The V and J ends lost 6 bases and 8 bases respectively, with 19 bases between them. CDR3 DNA: TGTGCCAGTAGCGGTACAGCCGGCATCTGGGGCTACACCTTC. Protein product: CASSGTAGIWGYTF.

This clone showed up just once. The rearrangement joins TRBV7-9 to TRBJ2-7; 11 bases match TRBD1. With V trimmed by 5 bases and J by 6 bases, 9 bases remained unmatched. CDR1 and CDR2 from the germline V gene are SEHNR and FQNEAQ (reference sequence). The length of the CDR3 is 15 residues. DNA for the CDR3: TGTGCCAGCAGCCCCCCCGGGACAGGGGGACTCGAGCAGTACTTC. Translating gives CASSPPGTGGLEQYF.

This rearrangement joins TRBV19 to TRBJ2-1, with 10 bases fitting TRBD2. Trimming cost V 2 bases and J 4 bases; bases outside gene matches: 5. The CDR3 runs 16 residues. Germline loops: CDR1 LNHDA, CDR2 SQIVND (reference sequence). The CDR3 sequence: CASSISLAGVYNEQFF. CDR3 bases: TGTGCCAGTAGTATATCGCTAGCGGGGGTATACAATGAGCAGTTCTTC.

The V gene is TRBV6-5, the J gene TRBJ2-7; no reliable D call. The CDR3 sequence is 15 residues long. Trimming stripped 5 bases from V and 2 bases from J, with 16 bases between. Germline CDR1 is MNHEY and CDR2 is SVGAGI. As DNA, the CDR3 is TGTGCCAGCAGTCCACAGATTACCTCCCCCTACGAGCAGTACTTC. This encodes CASSPQITSPYEQYF.

This clone was recorded only once. As DNA, the CDR3 is TGCGCCAGCAGCCGGGTCGGGACAGAAGGAAACACCATATATTTT. It specifies CASSRVGTEGNTIYF. This rearrangement joins TRBV5-1 to TRBJ1-3, with 7 positions matching TRBD1. The germline gives CDR1 SGHRS, CDR2 YFSETQ. Trimming removed 4 bases from V and 4 bases from J; junction bases left unmatched: 8. The CDR3 contains 15 residues.

J is TRBJ2-7 and V is TRBV27; TRBD1 matches at 12 bases. The CDR3 contains 17 residues. CDR1 is MNHEY, CDR2 SMNVEV, per germline (reference sequence). J was trimmed by 6 bases and V by 6 bases; bases with no gene match: 15. The CDR3 reads CASSANSLGGQGAEQYF. As DNA, the CDR3 is TGTGCCAGCAGCGCCAACAGTTTAGGGGGACAGGGGGCCGAGCAGTACTTC.

The chain has TRBV2 and TRBJ1-4, with a tentative D call TRBD1 (6 bases). Germline V gene lookup returns CDR1 SNHLY and CDR2 FYNNEI. The CDR3 extends over 15 amino acids. Trimming pared 1 base from V and 7 bases from J, leaving 13 bases between. The CDR3 DNA reads TGTGCCAGCAGTGAAGGGGACCTAGGGGGTGAAAAACTGTTTTTT. Its translation is CASSEGDLGGEKLFF.

A single count supports this clone. One junction end disagrees with the germline gene, perhaps due to a read error. The chain joins TRBV29-1 to TRBJ1-2; possibly TRBD1 for D (5 bases). Germline V lookup: CDR1 SQVTM, CDR2 ANQGSEA. The CDR3 runs 9 residues. DNA of the CDR3: TGCAGCGTTGACGCTTGGGGCCCCTTC. Its protein is CSVDAWGPF.

The J gene is TRBJ1-6, the V gene TRBV25-1, with TRBD1 as a possible D gene (5 bases). The V end lost 3 bases, the J end lost 8 bases, and 17 bases lay between the germline ends. The germline gives CDR1 MGHDK, CDR2 SYGVNS. The CDR3 totals 16 residues. In DNA, the CDR3 is TGTGCCAGCAGTGACGGGACTGGGGCGTATGATTCACCCCTCCACTTT. Translated, it gives CASSDGTGAYDSPLHF.

J is TRBJ2-1 and V is TRBV19; 7 bases line up with TRBD1. V dropped 5 bases and J dropped 5; count of bases not matched to a gene: 12. The CDR3 runs to 16 residues. CDR1 and CDR2 from the germline V gene are LNHDA and SQIVND (reference sequence). CDR3 loop: CASSSDRVTQNNEQFF. The CDR3 DNA follows: TGTGCCAGTAGTTCCGACAGGGTAACTCAGAACAATGAGCAGTTCTTC.

The chain uses TRBV2 and TRBJ2-7, with a weak D call TRBD1 (5 bases). This CDR3 contains 14 residues. Trimming removed 5 bases from V and 0 bases from J, with 11 bases in between. In germline, CDR1 is SNHLY, CDR2 FYNNEI. CDR3 sequence: CASSLDRSSYEQYF. CDR3 nucleotides: TGTGCCAGCAGTCTTGACAGAAGCTCCTACGAGCAGTACTTC.

This chain joins TRBV19 and TRBJ1-1; 9 bases align to TRBD1. CDR3 length: 15 residues. Trimming took 6 bases from V and 10 from J; bases not matched to a gene: 15. Germline CDR1 reads LNHDA; CDR2 reads SQIVND (reference sequence). The CDR3 reads CASRDRGQGRVGAFF. The CDR3 bases are TGTGCCAGTAGAGACCGGGGACAGGGTAGAGTTGGAGCTTTCTTT.

The gene calls are TRBV6-6 and TRBJ1-1, with D possibly TRBD1 on 6 matching bases. V gave up 1 base and J gave up 6 bases, with 18 bases separating them. The CDR3 is 16 residues long. Germline lookup yields CDR1 MNHNY and CDR2 SVGAGI (reference sequence). CDR3 DNA sequence: TGTGCCAGCAGTTACTTGGGGGGGGCCCCCGTGCCTGAAGCTTTCTTT. Translated, it gives CASSYLGGAPVPEAFF.

The chain combines TRBV7-9 with TRBJ2-7, with D possibly matching TRBD2 (5 bases). Germline assignment: CDR1 SEHNR and CDR2 FQNEAQ (reference sequence). V was shortened by 3 bases and J by 2 bases, with 20 bases between the two germline ends. The CDR3 covers 17 residues. In DNA form, the CDR3 reads TGTGCCAGCAGCTTGGGCGGACGGGAACACAACGCCTACGAGCAGTACTTC. Translation: CASSLGGREHNAYEQYF.

This clone was seen just once. The chain carries TRBV4-1 and TRBJ1-2, with D perhaps TRBD1 (5 bases). CDR3 length: 15 residues. Germline V lookup: CDR1 MGHRA, CDR2 YSYEKL. Trimming left V 0 bases short and J 4 bases short, with 12 bases between. CDR3 sequence reads: CASSQDPSGLYGYTF. DNA for the CDR3: TGCGCCAGCAGCCAAGATCCCTCGGGACTCTATGGCTACACCTTC.

The chain links TRBV4-1 to TRBJ2-5, with 10 positions matching TRBD1. Trimming at V came to 3 bases and at J to 7 bases, leaving 20 bases not matched to a gene. Germline V CDR1 and CDR2: MGHRA, YSYEKL. This CDR3 is 19 amino acids long. The CDR3, as DNA: TGCGCCAGCAGCCACAACCCCACGGACAGGGGGTCGGACCCATGGACCCAGTACTTC. Its translation is CASSHNPTDRGSDPWTQYF.